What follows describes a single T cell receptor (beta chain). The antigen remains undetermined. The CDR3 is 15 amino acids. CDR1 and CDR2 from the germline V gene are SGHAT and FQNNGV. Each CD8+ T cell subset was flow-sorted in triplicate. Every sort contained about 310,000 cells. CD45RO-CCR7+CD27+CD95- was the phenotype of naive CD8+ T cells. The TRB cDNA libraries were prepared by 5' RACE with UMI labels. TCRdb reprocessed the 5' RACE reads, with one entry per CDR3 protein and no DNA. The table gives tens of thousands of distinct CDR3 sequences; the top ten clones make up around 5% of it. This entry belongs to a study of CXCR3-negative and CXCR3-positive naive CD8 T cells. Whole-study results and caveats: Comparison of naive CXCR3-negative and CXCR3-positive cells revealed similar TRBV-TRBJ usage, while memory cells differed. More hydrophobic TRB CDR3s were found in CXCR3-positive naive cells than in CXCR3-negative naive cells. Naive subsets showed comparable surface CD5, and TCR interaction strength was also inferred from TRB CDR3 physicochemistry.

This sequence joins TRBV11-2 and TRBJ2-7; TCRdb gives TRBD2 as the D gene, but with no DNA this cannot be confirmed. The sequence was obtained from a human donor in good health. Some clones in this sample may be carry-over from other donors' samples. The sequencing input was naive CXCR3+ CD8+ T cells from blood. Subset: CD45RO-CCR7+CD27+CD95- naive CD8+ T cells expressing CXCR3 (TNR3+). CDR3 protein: CASSHPGTSTYEQYF.